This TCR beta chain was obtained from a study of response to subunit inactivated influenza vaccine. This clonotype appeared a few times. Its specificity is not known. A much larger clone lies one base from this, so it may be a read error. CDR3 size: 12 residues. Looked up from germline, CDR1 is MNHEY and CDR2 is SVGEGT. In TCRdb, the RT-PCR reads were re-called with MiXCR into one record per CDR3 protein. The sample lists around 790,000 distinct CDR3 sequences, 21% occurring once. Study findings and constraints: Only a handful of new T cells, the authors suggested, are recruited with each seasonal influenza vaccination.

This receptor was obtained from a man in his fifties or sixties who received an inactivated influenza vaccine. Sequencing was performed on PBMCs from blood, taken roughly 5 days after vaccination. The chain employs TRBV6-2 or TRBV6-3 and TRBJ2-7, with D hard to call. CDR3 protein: CASSFGRLEQHF. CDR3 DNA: TGTGCCAGCAGTTTTGGAAGACTCGAGCAGCACTTC.